One TCR beta chain is described in this entry. Methods used by the authors: Amplification with reference gene primers provided the estimates of nucleated cell counts. Libraries were prepared by immunoSEQ multiplex PCR; TCRdb keeps only in-frame clonotypes and omits some of them. The V and J calls and clone size were taken over from that table, and D and trimming were inferred from the DNA. The data show around 130,000 clones, 86% seen once. This sample stems from a study of blood T cell repertoires in COVID-19. Study-level background: The United States, Italy and Spain provided the acute and convalescent COVID-19 samples. Sample material is recorded as cDNA or gDNA derived from T cells, B-cell-depleted T cells, or PBMCs.

Per the germline V gene, CDR1 is PRHDT and CDR2 is FYEKMQ (reference sequence). CDR3 length equals 15 residues. Trimming left V 4 bases short and J 1 base short, with 10 bases between. The sample consisted of peripheral blood. The receptor was derived from a woman aged 45-65 years who had recovered from COVID-19. V gene TRBV13 combines with J gene TRBJ2-2, with D possibly matching TRBD1 (6 bases). This chain's CDR3 is CASSWGTKNTGELFF. The CDR3 nucleotides are TGTGCCAGCAGCTGGGGGACAAAGAACACCGGGGAGCTGTTTTTT.